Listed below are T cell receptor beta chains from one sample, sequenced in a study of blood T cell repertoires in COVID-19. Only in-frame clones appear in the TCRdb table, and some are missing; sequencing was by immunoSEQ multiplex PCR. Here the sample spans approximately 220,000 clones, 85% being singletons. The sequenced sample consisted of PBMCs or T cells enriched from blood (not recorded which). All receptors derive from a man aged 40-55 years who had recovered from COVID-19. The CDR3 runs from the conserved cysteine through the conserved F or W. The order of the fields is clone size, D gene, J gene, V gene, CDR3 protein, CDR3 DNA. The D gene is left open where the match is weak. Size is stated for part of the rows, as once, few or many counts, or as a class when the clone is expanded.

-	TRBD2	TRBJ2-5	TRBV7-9	CASSSGLAGRQTQYF	TGTGCCAGCAGCTCGGGACTAGCGGGAAGGCAGACCCAGTACTTC
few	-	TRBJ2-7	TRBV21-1	CASSKSGRGWYYEQYF	TGTGCCAGCAGCAAAAGCGGCCGGGGGTGGTACTACGAGCAGTACTTC
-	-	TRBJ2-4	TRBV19	CASSIDGRGRNIQYF	TGTGCCAGTAGTATAGACGGCCGTGGGAGGAACATTCAGTACTTC
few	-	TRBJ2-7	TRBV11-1	CASSFQGEQYF	TGTGCCAGCAGCTTCCAGGGGGAGCAGTACTTC
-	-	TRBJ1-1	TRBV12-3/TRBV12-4	CASSFVREIEAFF	TGTGCCAGCAGTTTTGTGCGCGAAATTGAAGCTTTCTTT
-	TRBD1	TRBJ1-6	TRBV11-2	CASRQQGARDSPLHF	TGTGCCAGCAGGCAGCAGGGGGCGCGCGATTCACCCCTCCACTTT
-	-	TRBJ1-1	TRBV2	CASRVQGRNTEAFF	TGTGCCAGCAGGGTACAGGGACGGAACACTGAAGCTTTCTTT
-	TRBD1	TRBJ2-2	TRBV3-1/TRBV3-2	CASSPGTVGELFF	TGTGCCAGCAGTCCGGGGACAGTCGGGGAGCTGTTTTTT
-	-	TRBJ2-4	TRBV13	CASSEQGRGDIQYF	TGTGCCAGCAGCGAACAGGGAAGGGGAGACATTCAGTACTTC
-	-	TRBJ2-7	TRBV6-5	CASSQTAGNEQYF	TGTGCCAGCAGCCAAACAGCGGGCAACGAGCAGTACTTC
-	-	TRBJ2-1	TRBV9	CASSRGGQLYNEQFF	TGTGCCAGCAGCCGGGGGGGACAGCTCTACAATGAGCAGTTCTTC
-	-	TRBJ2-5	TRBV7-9	CASSVGDWIEETQYF	TGTGCCAGCAGCGTAGGGGACTGGATAGAGGAGACCCAGTACTTC
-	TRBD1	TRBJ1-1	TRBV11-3	CASSLAGQGYGAFF	TGTGCCAGCAGCTTAGCGGGACAGGGTTATGGAGCTTTCTTT
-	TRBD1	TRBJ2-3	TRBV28	CASSTQGARVTDTQYF	TGTGCCAGCAGTACCCAGGGGGCGCGGGTCACAGATACGCAGTATTTT
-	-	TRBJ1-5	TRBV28	CASSLLQGNQPQHF	TGTGCCAGCAGTTTATTACAGGGTAATCAGCCCCAGCATTTT
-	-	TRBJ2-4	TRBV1	CTSSPGTSGNLAKNIQYF	TGCACCAGCAGCCCCGGGACTAGCGGTAACCTAGCCAAAAACATTCAGTACTTC
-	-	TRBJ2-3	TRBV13	CASSLAGGGLDTQYF	TGTGCCAGCAGCTTAGCAGGTGGAGGTCTAGATACGCAGTATTTT
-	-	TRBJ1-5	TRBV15	CATSRDGGRVGNQPQHF	TGTGCCACCAGCAGAGATGGGGGGAGGGTTGGCAATCAGCCCCAGCATTTT
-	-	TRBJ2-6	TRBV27	CASSKISTGGANVLTF	TGTGCCAGCAGTAAAATAAGCACGGGTGGGGCCAACGTCCTGACTTTC
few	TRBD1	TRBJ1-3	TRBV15	CATSGTGSGNTIYF	TGTGCCACCTCGGGGACAGGGTCTGGAAACACCATATATTTT
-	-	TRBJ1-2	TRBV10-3	CAISESGRNTF	TGTGCCATCAGTGAGTCTGGGAGGAACACCTTC
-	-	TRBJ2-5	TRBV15	CATTRDNMFSQETQYF	TGTGCCACGACCCGGGACAACATGTTCAGCCAAGAGACCCAGTACTTC
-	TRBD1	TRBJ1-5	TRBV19	CASREGTGFGQPQHF	TGTGCCAGTAGGGAAGGGACAGGGTTTGGTCAGCCCCAGCATTTT
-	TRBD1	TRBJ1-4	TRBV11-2	CASSLGTGGGWSSNEKLFF	TGTGCCAGCAGCCTCGGGACAGGGGGTGGGTGGTCCTCTAATGAAAAACTGTTTTTT
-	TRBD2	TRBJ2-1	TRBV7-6	CASSLGEGLADNEQFF	TGTGCCAGCAGCTTAGGAGAGGGACTAGCGGACAATGAGCAGTTCTTC
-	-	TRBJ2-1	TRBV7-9	CASSQEGGNEQFF	TGTGCCAGCAGCCAAGAGGGGGGGAATGAGCAGTTCTTC
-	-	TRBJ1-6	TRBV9	CASSDIGGSPLHF	TGTGCCAGCAGCGACATTGGAGGGTCACCCCTCCACTTT
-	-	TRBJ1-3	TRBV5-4	CASSTQRTEGNTIYF	TGTGCCAGCAGCACGCAGCGGACAGAAGGAAACACCATATATTTT
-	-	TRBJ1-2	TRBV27	CASTSTGAGYTF	TGTGCCAGCACCTCGACTGGGGCTGGCTACACCTTC
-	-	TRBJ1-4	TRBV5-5	CASSLGTITNEKLFF	TGTGCCAGCAGCTTGGGTACAATTACTAATGAAAAACTGTTTTTT
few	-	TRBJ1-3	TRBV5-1	CASSLDDTTSGNTIYF	TGCGCCAGCAGCTTAGATGACACAACCTCTGGAAACACCATATATTTT
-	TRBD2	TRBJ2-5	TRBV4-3	CASSQVAGAVQETQYF	TGCGCCAGCAGCCAAGTAGCGGGAGCGGTCCAAGAGACCCAGTACTTC
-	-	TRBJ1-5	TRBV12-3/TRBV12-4	CASTPGRGQPQHF	TGTGCCAGCACTCCCGGGAGGGGTCAGCCCCAGCATTTT
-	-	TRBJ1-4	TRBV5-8	CASSSGGVSNEKLFF	TGTGCCAGCAGCTCGGGCGGGGTCTCTAATGAAAAACTGTTTTTT
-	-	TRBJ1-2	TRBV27	CASRGAYGYTF	TGTGCCAGCAGGGGGGCCTATGGCTACACCTTC
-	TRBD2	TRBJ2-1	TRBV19	CASSIPGLAGAEQFF	TGTGCCAGTAGTATCCCGGGACTAGCGGGAGCTGAGCAGTTCTTC
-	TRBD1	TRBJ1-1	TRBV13	CASSSQGELNTEAFF	TGTGCCAGCAGCTCCCAGGGGGAGTTGAACACTGAAGCTTTCTTT